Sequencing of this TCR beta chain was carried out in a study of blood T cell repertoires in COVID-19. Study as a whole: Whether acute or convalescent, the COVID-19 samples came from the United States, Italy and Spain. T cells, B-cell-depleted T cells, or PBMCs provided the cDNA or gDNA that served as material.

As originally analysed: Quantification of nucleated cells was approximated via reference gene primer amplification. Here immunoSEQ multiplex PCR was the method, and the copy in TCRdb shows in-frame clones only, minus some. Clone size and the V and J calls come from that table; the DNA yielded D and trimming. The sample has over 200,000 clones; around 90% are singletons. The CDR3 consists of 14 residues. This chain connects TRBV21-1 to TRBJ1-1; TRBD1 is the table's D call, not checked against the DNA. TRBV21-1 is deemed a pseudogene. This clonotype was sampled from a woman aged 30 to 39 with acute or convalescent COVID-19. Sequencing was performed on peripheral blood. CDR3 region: CASRPGGQGSEAFF. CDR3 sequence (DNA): TGTGCCAGCCGCCCGGGCGGGCAGGGGAGTGAAGCTTTCTTT.